This T cell receptor beta chain stems from a study of T cell responses to AZD1222 COVID-19 vaccine. About the research overall: Whether given at about 4 or about 12 weeks, second doses were pooled.

Trimming removed 0 bases from V and 8 bases from J, with 12 bases in between. The CDR3 is 14 amino acids. Germline lookup yields CDR1 SGDLS and CDR2 YYNGEE. General study findings and limits: Spike-specific TCR breadth and depth were elevated following two AZD1222 doses. The donor cohort was predominantly white British with a female majority, and clonal diversity may have been underestimated. With dominance at 160-218 and 743-854, vaccine-associated CD4 TCRs spanned spike.

Comment on this clone: Its specificity is unknown.

Sequencing was performed with immunoSEQ multiplex PCR; in TCRdb, only in-frame clones are kept and a portion is missing. The sample gives 130,000 to 150,000 clones, more than 70% of which show up once; less than 15% is in the top ten. V usage is TRBV9 and J usage is TRBJ2-1; D perhaps matches TRBD1 (6 bases). The TCR was taken from an adult in good health. The sequenced sample was peripheral blood, obtained on day 0 of AZD1222 vaccination. CDR3 bases: TGTGCCAGCAGCGTAGCTACAGGGTATTATGAGCAGTTCTTC. Residues: CASSVATGYYEQFF. Drawing the rest from reference TRBV9 and TRBJ2-1, the complete variable domain is DSGVTQTPKHLITATGQRVTLRCSPRSGDLSVYWYQQSLDQGLQFLIQYYNGEERAKGNILERFSAQQFPDLHSELNLSSLELGDSALYFCASSVATGYYEQFFGPGTRLTVL.